The rows below give T cell receptor beta chains drawn from one sample of a study of shared clonotypes between healthy human individuals. The repertoire was sequenced with immunoSEQ multiplex PCR; TCRdb's copy has only in-frame clones and lacks some. The sample records some 490,000 clones, 60% to 80% being singletons. The sample was PBMCs. These receptors originate from a woman in her thirties or forties in good health. Some clones in this sample may be carry-over from other donors' samples. CDR3s leave out the opening cysteine and the closing phenylalanine or tryptophan. Fields, in order: J gene, clone size, CDR3 length, V gene, D gene, CDR3 protein. D genes are given only for firm matches. The size of a clone is reported for some rows only, either as once, few or many, or as a class for expanded clones.

TRBJ2-2,-,10,TRBV6-6,-,ASSSIPGELF
TRBJ2-3,-,15,TRBV2,-,ASSEEAVGWGTDTQY
TRBJ2-1,-,11,TRBV7-9,TRBD2,ASGLAGYGEQF
TRBJ2-1,-,14,TRBV7-8,-,ASSLSGGTTYNEQF
TRBJ2-6,many,14,TRBV5-6,TRBD2,ASSFSGSAGANVLT
TRBJ1-4,-,9,TRBV20-1,-,SAGWREKLF
TRBJ1-1,-,11,TRBV29-1,-,SVGTVMNTEAF
TRBJ2-5,-,10,TRBV10-3,-,AISESQETQY
TRBJ2-7,-,11,TRBV29-1,TRBD2,SVEGSGRDEQY
TRBJ2-2,-,13,TRBV2,-,ASSDFPGGAGELF
TRBJ1-2,-,11,TRBV28,-,ASKRGRYYGYT
TRBJ1-5,-,16,TRBV19,TRBD1,ASSITGQGLYSNQPQH
TRBJ2-5,-,12,TRBV7-9,TRBD2,ASRLAGLQETQY
TRBJ1-1,-,14,TRBV29-1,-,SVGAAGRVGVTEAF
TRBJ2-5,few,11,TRBV2,-,ASSLTYQETQY
TRBJ2-2,-,11,TRBV27,TRBD2,ASSPWGGGELF
TRBJ2-2,-,15,TRBV18,-,ASSPSPGGRNTGELF
TRBJ1-2,-,13,TRBV25-1,TRBD1,ASSLTGGTVNGYT
TRBJ2-7,-,12,TRBV7-2,TRBD2,ASSSSGQWDEQY
TRBJ2-5,-,13,TRBV6-5,-,ASSYSGGAAETQY
TRBJ2-7,-,13,TRBV6-5,-,ASSYSAESGYEQY
TRBJ2-2,-,14,TRBV10-3,-,AISVGGATNTGELF
TRBJ2-5,-,15,TRBV5-8,TRBD2,ASSLFFGRAGGETQY
TRBJ2-7,-,13,TRBV7-8,TRBD1,ASSLDSGTGDEQY
TRBJ2-1,many,13,TRBV10-3,TRBD2,ASSYRREVPNEQF
TRBJ2-7,-,11,TRBV28,TRBD2,ASQSGIPYEQY
TRBJ2-7,-,12,TRBV7-6,-,ASSLAMVSHEQY
TRBJ1-3,-,14,TRBV5-1,-,ASSSGGQSSGNTIY
TRBJ2-3,few,11,TRBV18,-,ASSPSSTDTQY